The next 25 T cell receptor beta chains were all read from a single sample in a study of monozygotic twins with inflammatory bowel disease. TCRdb re-called the 5' RACE reads, yielding one record per CDR3 amino acid sequence without DNA. This sample's table reports around 410,000 distinct CDR3 sequences. Sequenced material: blood. Source of these receptors: a human donor with ulcerative colitis or Crohn's disease, or a healthy co-twin of an affected twin (not recorded which).

The gene calls are TRBV20-1 and TRBJ1-1; TCRdb names TRBD1, which stays unverified in the absence of DNA. This CDR3 has 15 amino acids. Germline assignment: CDR1 DFQATT and CDR2 SNEGSKA (reference sequence). The CDR3 loop is CSAQDRGGLNTEAFF.

This chain connects TRBV5-1 to TRBJ2-3; TCRdb reports TRBD2, a call that lacks DNA to check it against. The CDR3 is 15 amino acids. Germline CDR1 is SGHRS and CDR2 is YFSETQ. CDR3: CASSSSGGVTDTQYF.

The chain recombines TRBV27 with TRBJ1-4; there is no DNA to check the TCRdb D call of TRBD1. CDR3 length: 17 amino acids. Germline lookup yields CDR1 MNHEY and CDR2 SMNVEV (reference sequence). CDR3 sequence: CASSLQYLGGTNEKLFF.

This chain uses TRBV24-1 with TRBJ2-1; the TCRdb D gene call, TRBD2, has no DNA to confirm it. The CDR3 sequence is 15 residues long. Germline V gene data show CDR1 as KGHDR and CDR2 as SFDVKD. CDR3 amino acids: CATSGGVAGLDEQFF.

The rearrangement uses TRBV6-1 and TRBJ1-5; absent DNA, TCRdb's TRBD1 call cannot be checked. This CDR3 is built from 15 residues. The germline V gene encodes CDR1 MNHNS and CDR2 SASEGT. The CDR3 here is CASSPTGLGHQPQHF.

CDR3 region: CASRLTWAQETQYF. This sequence joins TRBV5-6 and TRBJ2-5. The CDR3 sequence is 14 residues long. Germline lookup yields CDR1 SGHDT and CDR2 YYEEEE.

This chain joins TRBV20-1 and TRBJ1-5. In germline, CDR1 is DFQATT, CDR2 SNEGSKA (reference sequence). The CDR3 is 15 amino acids. The CDR3 is CSALRGAGGDQPQHF.

The chain is built from TRBV19 and TRBJ1-1. The CDR3 extends over 11 amino acids. CDR1 is LNHDA, CDR2 SQIVND, per germline (reference sequence). CDR3 protein: CASSTQSEAFF.

The CDR3 protein is CASSVRGFAGELFF. The genes are TRBV9 and TRBJ2-2; TCRdb reports TRBD1, a call that lacks DNA to check it against. The V gene's germline CDR1 is SGDLS and CDR2 YYNGEE. The CDR3 extends over 14 amino acids.

The chain has TRBV20-1 and TRBJ1-2; absent DNA, TCRdb's TRBD1 call cannot be checked. The CDR3 contains 14 residues. The V gene's germline CDR1 is DFQATT and CDR2 SNEGSKA (reference sequence). The CDR3 protein is CSARLGQGVFGYTF.

The chain has TRBV10-3 and TRBJ2-2; the D gene TCRdb calls, TRBD1, cannot be checked with no DNA. The germline CDR1 and CDR2 sequences are ENHRY and SYGVKD. The CDR3 totals 16 residues. The CDR3 is CAIHDVSGADTGELFF.

This chain joins TRBV7-2 and TRBJ1-5. Looked up from germline, CDR1 is SGHTA and CDR2 is FQGNSA. CDR3 length equals 13 residues. The CDR3 loop reads CASSTDNNQPQHF.

The chain couples TRBV28 to TRBJ2-3; TCRdb indicates TRBD1, and absent DNA this call remains unverified. Germline V CDR1 and CDR2: MDHEN, SYDVKM. The CDR3 is made up of 13 amino acids. The CDR3: CASRAGLPDTQYF. Combining the CDR3 with reference TRBV28 and TRBJ2-3 gives the whole variable domain DVKVTQSSRYLVKRTGEKVFLECVQDMDHENMFWYRQDPGLGLRLIYFSYDVKMKEKGDIPEGYSVSREKKERFSLILESASTNQTSMYLCASRAGLPDTQYFGPGTRLTVL.

The chain has TRBV20-1 and TRBJ1-2; there is no DNA to check the TCRdb D call of TRBD1. The germline gives CDR1 DFQATT, CDR2 SNEGSKA (reference sequence). The length of the CDR3 is 13 residues. This CDR3 is CSAPQGGGYGYTF.

The chain links TRBV24-1 to TRBJ2-1; lacking DNA, the TRBD1 call made by TCRdb goes unchecked. CDR3 size: 17 residues. CDR1 and CDR2 from the germline V gene are KGHDR and SFDVKD. This CDR3 is CATSDFTTPLKTNEQFF.

The rearrangement uses TRBV7-3 and TRBJ2-1; TCRdb lists TRBD2, though no DNA is available to test this call. The V gene's germline CDR1 is SGHTA and CDR2 FQGTGA. The CDR3 consists of 14 residues. The CDR3 region is CASSLRAGNNEQFF.

CDR3 sequence: CSAGPAYEQYF. The chain is built from TRBV20-1 and TRBJ2-7; TCRdb lists TRBD1, though no DNA is available to test this call. CDR3 size: 11 residues. Germline CDR1 is DFQATT and CDR2 is SNEGSKA (reference sequence).

The J gene is TRBJ2-7, the V gene TRBV4-1; TCRdb gives TRBD1 as the D gene, but with no DNA this cannot be confirmed. Germline-derived CDR1 and CDR2 are MGHRA and YSYEKL. The length of the CDR3 is 14 residues. CDR3 protein: CASSQDPGSYEQYF.

V and J are TRBV5-5 and TRBJ2-2; TCRdb returns TRBD2, unconfirmable since there is no DNA. The length of the CDR3 is 15 residues. Germline CDR1 SGHKS, CDR2 YYEKEE (reference sequence). CDR3 loop: CASSFVLAVDGELFF.

The rearrangement joins TRBV24-1 to TRBJ1-2; there is no DNA to check the TCRdb D call of TRBD1. This CDR3 has 13 amino acids. Germline values: CDR1 KGHDR, CDR2 SFDVKD. CDR3 sequence reads: CATSDRTGGGYTF.

The chain couples TRBV4-2 to TRBJ2-7; the D gene TCRdb calls, TRBD1, cannot be checked with no DNA. Germline CDR1 LGHNA, CDR2 YNFKEQ. CDR3 length: 14 amino acids. This CDR3 is CASSPSGGIYEQYF.

This chain connects TRBV5-1 to TRBJ2-7; no DNA is available, so the TRBD1 call from TCRdb remains unchecked. Germline V CDR1 and CDR2: SGHRS, YFSETQ. The CDR3 consists of 14 residues. The CDR3 protein is CASSLGQASNEQYF.

This chain uses TRBV25-1 with TRBJ1-1. Germline CDR1 MGHDK, CDR2 SYGVNS. The CDR3 is 12 amino acids. The CDR3: CASSEWGLEAFF.

The CDR3 sequence is CASRRDSRNTEAFF. The V call is TRBV5-1, the J call TRBJ1-1; the D call of TRBD1 rests on TCRdb alone, since no DNA is present to check it. The CDR3 has 14 amino acids. The germline gives CDR1 SGHRS, CDR2 YFSETQ.

The rearrangement links TRBV6-5 to TRBJ1-1; with no DNA, the TCRdb D assignment of TRBD1 cannot be verified. The CDR3 extends over 15 amino acids. Germline assignment: CDR1 MNHEY and CDR2 SVGAGI. CDR3 amino acids: CASSYSKGRLTEAFF.